The 30 T cell receptor beta chains below were found in one sample sequenced in a study of CD8+ T cells in alopecia areata. The sample's treatment: oral pan-JAK inhibitor, 5-10 mg twice daily. TCR sequencing used cDNA made by reverse transcription of extracted RNA. The method was immunoSEQ multiplex PCR; TCRdb's version includes in-frame clones alone and lacks a portion of them. The repertoire holds approximately 200,000 clones, with 50% to 60% as singletons. Sequencing used CD4+ T cells sorted from blood, obtained at week 4, from a patient treated with tofacitinib. These receptor sequences come from a human donor with alopecia areata.

The chain employs TRBV29-1 and TRBJ2-1; possible D gene TRBD1, 6 bases. The V end was cut by 8 bases, the J end by 5 bases, with 16 bases between. CDR3 size: 13 residues. Germline V lookup: CDR1 SQVTM, CDR2 ANQGSEA. The CDR3 DNA sequence: TGCAGCACACGAACAGGGATGGACAATGAGCAGTTCTTC. Translated: CSTRTGMDNEQFF.

Notes on this clone: Additional DNA sequences in this sample encode the identical CDR3. This sequence joins TRBV30 and TRBJ2-7; D not resolved. The CDR3 is made up of 12 amino acids. V was cut by 1 base and J by 3 bases, with 7 bases left in between. The germline CDR1 and CDR2 sequences are GTSNPN and SVGIG (reference sequence). The CDR3, as DNA: TGTGCCTGGAGTGCAGGTCGCTACGAGCAGTACTTC. Translation: CAWSAGRYEQYF.

This clone was seen only a few times. The V call is TRBV29-1, the J call TRBJ2-3; no reliable D call. Germline lookup yields CDR1 SQVTM and CDR2 ANQGSEA. The CDR3 extends over 13 amino acids. V dropped 7 bases and J dropped 5 bases, with 16 bases sitting between them. The CDR3 nucleotides read TGCAGCGCCTTGACTCCCTGGGGAGATACGCAGTATTTT. Protein product: CSALTPWGDTQYF.

The J gene is TRBJ2-1, the V gene TRBV9; 12 positions agree with TRBD1. Trimming removed 0 bases from V and 8 bases from J; junction bases left unmatched: 3. Germline CDR1 is SGDLS and CDR2 is YYNGEE. This CDR3 is built from 15 residues. The CDR3 sequence is CASSVVGQGAHEQFF. CDR3 bases: TGTGCCAGCAGCGTAGTGGGACAGGGGGCACATGAGCAGTTCTTC.

The V call is TRBV15, the J call TRBJ1-5; D is uncertain. The V end lost 3 bases, the J end lost 3 bases, and 6 bases lay between the germline ends. Looked up from germline, CDR1 is LNHNV and CDR2 is YYDKDF (reference sequence). CDR3 length equals 13 residues. The DNA for the CDR3 is TGTGCCACCAGCAGTCCTGCCAATCAGCCCCAGCATTTT. Translating gives CATSSPANQPQHF. The full variable domain, in which reference TRBV15 and TRBJ1-5 provide the parts outside the CDR3, is DAMVIQNPRYQVTQFGKPVTLSCSQTLNHNVMYWYQQKSSQAPKLLFHYYDKDFNNEADTPDNFQSRRPNTSFCFLDIRSPGLGDTAMYLCATSSPANQPQHFGDGTRLSIL.

The chain links TRBV2 to TRBJ1-4, with a possible D match to TRBD1 (6 bases). The CDR3 consists of 15 residues. Germline CDR1 SNHLY, CDR2 FYNNEI. The germline V and J ends were trimmed by 6 bases and 8 bases, with 19 bases remaining between them. CDR3 nucleotides: TGTGCCAGCAGCCCCAGACAGGCCGCCCGGGAAAAACTGTTTTTT. This gives the protein CASSPRQAAREKLFF.

The CDR3 DNA reads TGTGCCACAAGGACCAACCTCAGATCCCAGTACTTC. Translating gives CATRTNLRSQYF. The rearrangement uses TRBV28 and TRBJ2-5, with unresolved D. Germline CDR1 reads MDHEN; CDR2 reads SYDVKM. V lost 10 bases to trimming and J lost 9 bases, with 18 bases between them. This CDR3 comprises 12 residues.

This chain links TRBV10-2 with TRBJ2-7, with 11 bases aligning to TRBD2. CDR1 is WSHSY and CDR2 is SAAADI in the germline V gene. The V gene end was trimmed by 4 bases and the J gene end by 3 bases; junction bases not matched to a gene: 5. The CDR3 has 15 residues. In DNA form, the CDR3 reads TGCGCCAGCAGTGCGTTACTAGCGGGAGTCTACGAGCAGTACTTC. Its protein product is CASSALLAGVYEQYF.

This chain connects TRBV5-1 to TRBJ2-5, with D possibly TRBD1 on 6 matching bases. Germline-derived CDR1 and CDR2 are SGHRS and YFSETQ. This CDR3 comprises 14 residues. The V and J ends lost 6 bases and 0 bases respectively, with 12 bases between them. The CDR3 DNA reads as TGCGCCAGCACCAGGGGATTACACCAAGAGACCCAGTACTTC. Amino acid sequence: CASTRGLHQETQYF.

The chain combines TRBV7-2 with TRBJ2-7; D not resolved. Trimming removed 2 bases from V and 0 bases from J, with 17 bases in between. The germline V gene encodes CDR1 SGHTA and CDR2 FQGNSA. The CDR3 runs to 17 residues. In DNA, the CDR3 is TGTGCCAGCAGCTTAAGTATCAATCCCGGGCACTCCTACGAGCAGTACTTC. Its translation: CASSLSINPGHSYEQYF.

V usage is TRBV30 and J usage is TRBJ1-1; D is ambiguous. CDR1 and CDR2 (germline): GTSNPN, SVGIG (reference sequence). With 4 bases removed from V and 1 base from J, the gap between germline ends came to 4 bases. There are 11 residues in the CDR3. DNA of the CDR3: TGTGCCTGGACCAAGAACACTGAAGCTTTCTTT. Translating it yields CAWTKNTEAFF. The complete variable domain, with remaining parts taken from reference TRBV30 and TRBJ1-1, reads SQTIHQWPATLVQPVGSPLSLECTVEGTSNPNLYWYRQAAGRGLQLLFYSVGIGQISSEVPQNLSASRPQDRQFILSSKKLLLSDSGFYLCAWTKNTEAFFGQGTRLTVV.

Written as DNA, the CDR3 is TGTGCCAGCTCACTTTCACTTCCCGGGACAGGGGAGGATGAGCAGTTCTTC. It encodes CASSLSLPGTGEDEQFF. This sequence joins TRBV18 and TRBJ2-1; the match to TRBD1 covers 10 bases. The germline CDR1 and CDR2 sequences are KGHSH and LQKENI. The CDR3 covers 17 residues. V was pared by 4 bases and J by 8 bases, with 14 bases of the junction left unmatched.

Only a few counts were recorded for this clone. This sequence joins TRBV7-8 and TRBJ2-2; D is uncertain. The CDR3 totals 15 residues. From germline, CDR1 is SGHVS and CDR2 FQNEAQ. V gave up 5 bases and J gave up 1 base, with 11 bases separating them. This chain's CDR3 is CASSPWKGNTGELFF. CDR3 sequence (DNA): TGTGCCAGCAGCCCCTGGAAAGGGAACACCGGGGAGCTGTTTTTT. The whole variable domain, filled in from reference TRBV7-8 and TRBJ2-2, reads GAGVSQSPRYKVAKRGQDVALRCDPISGHVSLFWYQQALGQGPEFLTYFQNEAQLDKSGLPSDRFFAERPEGSVSTLKIQRTQQEDSAVYLCASSPWKGNTGELFFGEGSRLTVL.

The V call is TRBV5-1, the J call TRBJ2-7; D may be TRBD2 (6 bases). The CDR3 runs to 16 residues. V was shortened by 3 bases and J by 7 bases, with 23 bases between the two germline ends. CDR1 is SGHRS, CDR2 YFSETQ, per germline. The CDR3 DNA sequence: TGCGCCAGCAGCTCCAATGGCGGAGGGAAAGGCTTGGAGCAGTACTTC. Protein: CASSSNGGGKGLEQYF.

This clone came up a few times. The V and J genes are TRBV20-1 and TRBJ2-7; D may be TRBD2 (6 bases). CDR1 DFQATT and CDR2 SNEGSKA come from the germline V gene (reference sequence). CDR3 length equals 11 residues. Trimming left V 3 bases short and J 12 bases short, with 15 bases between. CDR3 sequence reads: CSASLTGGGYF. The CDR3 coding sequence is TGCAGTGCTAGCTTAACCGGGGGAGGGTACTTC.

The chain employs TRBV15 and TRBJ2-7; maybe TRBD1 (5 bases). V was cut by 0 bases and J by 6 bases, with 12 bases left in between. The length of the CDR3 is 14 residues. Germline V gives CDR1 LNHNV, CDR2 YYDKDF (reference sequence). In DNA, the CDR3 is TGTGCCACCAGCAGAGATGTAGGACAAGGCGAGCAGTACTTC. Encoded protein: CATSRDVGQGEQYF. The full variable domain, rest sourced from reference TRBV15 and TRBJ2-7, is DAMVIQNPRYQVTQFGKPVTLSCSQTLNHNVMYWYQQKSSQAPKLLFHYYDKDFNNEADTPDNFQSRRPNTSFCFLDIRSPGLGDTAMYLCATSRDVGQGEQYFGPGTRLTVT.

V usage is TRBV7-2 and J usage is TRBJ2-3; 8 nucleotides line up with TRBD2. The CDR3 covers 15 residues. Germline V gene data show CDR1 as SGHTA and CDR2 as FQGNSA. After removal of 5 bases from V and 11 bases from J, the junction contained 15 bases not matched to a gene. The CDR3 here is CASSQRDRTLAGQYF. DNA for the CDR3: TGTGCCAGCAGCCAAAGAGATAGGACCCTAGCGGGGCAGTATTTT.

This clone was picked up a small number of times. This chain uses TRBV29-1 with TRBJ2-3; D not certain. Germline assignment: CDR1 SQVTM and CDR2 ANQGSEA. Trimming shortened V by 7 bases and J by 4 bases, and 15 bases separated the two germline ends. CDR3 length: 13 amino acids. The CDR3 nucleotides are TGCAGCGCCGAAGCTGGTGGGTCAGATACGCAGTATTTT. This codes for CSAEAGGSDTQYF.

The table lists this clone with a few counts. The chain uses TRBV14 and TRBJ2-2, with D uncertain. The CDR3 contains 15 residues. V was trimmed by 8 bases and J by 4 bases, leaving 17 bases between them. Germline assignment: CDR1 SGHDN and CDR2 FVKESK. The CDR3 spells CASSPRLRITGELFF. The CDR3 DNA sequence: TGTGCCAGCTCACCCCGATTGCGCATCACCGGGGAGCTGTTTTTT.

The chain links TRBV29-1 to TRBJ2-7; TRBD2 matches at 7 bases. After removal of 1 base from V and 3 bases from J, the junction contained 9 bases not matched to a gene. This CDR3 spans 15 amino acids. CDR1 and CDR2 from the germline V gene are SQVTM and ANQGSEA. The CDR3 nucleotides are TGCAGCGTTGAAGCCCAGGGAGGGGTCAACTACGAGCAGTACTTC. It translates to CSVEAQGGVNYEQYF.

This clone was detected a few times. The chain uses TRBV29-1 and TRBJ1-2, with D hard to call. The CDR3 length is 13 residues. The germline V gene has CDR1 SQVTM and CDR2 ANQGSEA. The CDR3 bases are TGCCCTCCCCAACACAACCCTAACTATGGCTACACCTTC. This codes for CPPQHNPNYGYTF. Full variable domain (outside the CDR3, taken from reference TRBV29-1 and TRBJ1-2): SAVISQKPSRDICQRGTSLTIQCQVDSQVTMMFWYRQQPGQSLTLIATANQGSEATYESGFVIDKFPISRPNLTFSTLTVSNMSPEDSSIYLCPPQHNPNYGYTFGSGTRLTVV.

The chain carries TRBV29-1 and TRBJ1-1; no clear D. CDR3 length equals 12 residues. Germline assignment: CDR1 SQVTM and CDR2 ANQGSEA. V lost 4 bases and J lost 4, with 10 bases in between. The CDR3 here is CSVVRVGTEAFF. CDR3 DNA: TGCAGCGTTGTTCGTGTGGGCACTGAAGCTTTCTTT.

Details on this clone: Distinct nucleotide sequences in the sample also encode this CDR3. This chain joins TRBV30 and TRBJ1-5; D not resolved. Germline CDR1 GTSNPN, CDR2 SVGIG (reference sequence). This CDR3 region has 14 residues. V lost 0 bases to trimming and J lost 2 bases, with 8 bases between them. CDR3 nucleotide sequence: TGTGCCTGGAGTGTGGGGTGGGGCAATCAGCCCCAGCATTTT. Translation gives CAWSVGWGNQPQHF.

The J gene is TRBJ2-3, the V gene TRBV7-9; a weak D match, TRBD1 (5 bases). From germline, CDR1 is SEHNR and CDR2 FQNEAQ (reference sequence). The CDR3 consists of 14 residues. V was trimmed by 5 bases and J by 1 base, leaving 10 bases between them. In DNA form, the CDR3 reads TGTGCCAGCAGCCCAGGGTACCGCACAGATACGCAGTATTTT. It codes for CASSPGYRTDTQYF.

The rearrangement uses TRBV29-1 and TRBJ1-3; D is ambiguous. The CDR3 is 12 amino acids. V was cut by 7 bases and J by 0 bases, with 7 bases left in between. Germline V CDR1 and CDR2: SQVTM, ANQGSEA. CDR3 nucleotide sequence: TGCAGCGCAGCTAACTCTGGAAACACCATATATTTT. Translated, it gives CSAANSGNTIYF.

This chain connects TRBV29-1 to TRBJ2-5; no clear D. Germline-derived CDR1 and CDR2 are SQVTM and ANQGSEA. The CDR3 is 13 amino acids. V was trimmed by 4 bases and J by 1 base, leaving 10 bases between them. The CDR3 coding sequence is TGCAGCGTTGTTTCAGAAGCCCAAGAGACCCAGTACTTC. Protein sequence: CSVVSEAQETQYF.

This chain links TRBV20-1 with TRBJ2-7; 7 positions match TRBD1. The CDR3 sequence is 11 residues long. Germline V gives CDR1 DFQATT, CDR2 SNEGSKA (reference sequence). J lost 6 bases, V lost 6 bases, and 5 bases had no gene match. The CDR3 protein is CSARGQSEQYF. The CDR3 region has the DNA TGCAGTGCCAGGGGACAGAGCGAGCAGTACTTC.

The CDR3 region has the DNA TGCGCCAGCAGCGGGACAGTGGACGAGCAGTACTTC. It is translated as CASSGTVDEQYF. The rearrangement uses TRBV5-1 and TRBJ2-7, with 7 bases identical to TRBD1. Germline V lookup: CDR1 SGHRS, CDR2 YFSETQ. The V segment lost 4 bases and the J segment 5 bases; nucleotides outside the gene matches: 3. The CDR3 consists of 12 residues.

The chain couples TRBV14 to TRBJ1-1, with 7 nucleotides matching TRBD1. Unmatched junction bases numbered 5, after V lost 1 base and J lost 9 bases. Looked up from germline, CDR1 is SGHDN and CDR2 is FVKESK. This CDR3 region has 13 residues. CDR3 protein: CASSQGDRAQAFF. CDR3 bases: TGTGCCAGCAGCCAAGGGGACAGAGCCCAAGCTTTCTTT.

The table lists this clone with a count of one. V usage is TRBV5-8 and J usage is TRBJ2-1; no clear D gene. V was cut by 4 bases and J by 0 bases, with 8 bases left in between. The V gene's germline CDR1 is SGHTS and CDR2 YDEGEE. The CDR3 is 14 residues long. CDR3 loop: CASSRAASYNEQFF. CDR3 bases: TGTGCCAGCAGCCGAGCAGCCTCCTACAATGAGCAGTTCTTC.